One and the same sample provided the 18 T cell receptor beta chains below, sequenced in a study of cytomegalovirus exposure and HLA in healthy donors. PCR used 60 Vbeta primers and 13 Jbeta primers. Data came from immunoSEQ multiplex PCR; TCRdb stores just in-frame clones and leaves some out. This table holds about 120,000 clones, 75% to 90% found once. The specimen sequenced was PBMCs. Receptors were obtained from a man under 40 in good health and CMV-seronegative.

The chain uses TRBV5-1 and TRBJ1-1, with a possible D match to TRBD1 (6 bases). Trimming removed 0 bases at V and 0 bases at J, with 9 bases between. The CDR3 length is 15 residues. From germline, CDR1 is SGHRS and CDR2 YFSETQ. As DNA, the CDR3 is TGCGCCAGCAGCTTGGTTGCAGGGGTGAACACTGAAGCTTTCTTT. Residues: CASSLVAGVNTEAFF.

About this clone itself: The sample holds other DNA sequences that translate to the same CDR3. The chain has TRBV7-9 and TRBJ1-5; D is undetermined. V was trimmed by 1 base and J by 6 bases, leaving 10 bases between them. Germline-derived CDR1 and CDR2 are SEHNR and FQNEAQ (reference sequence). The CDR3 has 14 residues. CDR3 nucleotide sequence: TGTGCCAGCAGCTTAGGCGGAGTGGGTCAGCCCCAGCATTTT. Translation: CASSLGGVGQPQHF.

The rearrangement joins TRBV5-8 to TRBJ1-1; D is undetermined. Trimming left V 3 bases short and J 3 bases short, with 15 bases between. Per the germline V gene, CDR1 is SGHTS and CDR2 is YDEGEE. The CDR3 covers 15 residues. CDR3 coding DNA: TGTGCCAGCAGCTCCCAATTCCTAACGGACACTGAAGCTTTCTTT. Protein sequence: CASSSQFLTDTEAFF.

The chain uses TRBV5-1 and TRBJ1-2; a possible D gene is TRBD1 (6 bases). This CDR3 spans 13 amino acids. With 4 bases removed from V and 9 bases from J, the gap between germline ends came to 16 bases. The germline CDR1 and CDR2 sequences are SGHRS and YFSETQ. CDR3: CASSIQGGDSYTF. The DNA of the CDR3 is TGCGCCAGCAGCATACAGGGTGGGGATAGCTACACCTTC.

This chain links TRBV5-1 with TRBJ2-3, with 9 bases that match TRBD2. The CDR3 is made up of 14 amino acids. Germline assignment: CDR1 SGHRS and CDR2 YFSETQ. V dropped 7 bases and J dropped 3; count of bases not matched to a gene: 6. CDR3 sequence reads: CASQLAGPTDTQYF. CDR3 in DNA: TGCGCCAGCCAGCTAGCGGGGCCGACAGATACGCAGTATTTT.

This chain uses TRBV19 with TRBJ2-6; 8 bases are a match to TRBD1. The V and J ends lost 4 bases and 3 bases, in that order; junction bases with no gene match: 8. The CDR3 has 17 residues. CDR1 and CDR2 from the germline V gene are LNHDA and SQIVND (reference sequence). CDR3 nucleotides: TGTGCCAGTAGTAACAGGGCCAGGGGGCTTGGGGCCAACGTCCTGACTTTC. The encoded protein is CASSNRARGLGANVLTF.

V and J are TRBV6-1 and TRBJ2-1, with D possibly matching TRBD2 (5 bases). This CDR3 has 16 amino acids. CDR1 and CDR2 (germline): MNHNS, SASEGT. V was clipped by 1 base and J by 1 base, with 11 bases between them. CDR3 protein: CASSEVLRVSYNEQFF. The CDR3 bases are TGTGCCAGCAGTGAAGTGTTGCGGGTTTCCTACAATGAGCAGTTCTTC.

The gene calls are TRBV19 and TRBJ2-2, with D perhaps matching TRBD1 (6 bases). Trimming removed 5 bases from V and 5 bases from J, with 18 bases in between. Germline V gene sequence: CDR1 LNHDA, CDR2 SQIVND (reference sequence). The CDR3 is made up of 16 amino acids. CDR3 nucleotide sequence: TGTGCCAGTAGTGACCCGACAGGCCGTCGAACCGGGGAGCTGTTTTTT. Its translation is CASSDPTGRRTGELFF.

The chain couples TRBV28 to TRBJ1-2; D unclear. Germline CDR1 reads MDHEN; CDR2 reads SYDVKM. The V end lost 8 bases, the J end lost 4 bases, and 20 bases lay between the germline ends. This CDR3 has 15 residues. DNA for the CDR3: TGTGCCAGCGGCCTTACAACGCCCATATCCTATGGCTACACCTTC. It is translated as CASGLTTPISYGYTF.

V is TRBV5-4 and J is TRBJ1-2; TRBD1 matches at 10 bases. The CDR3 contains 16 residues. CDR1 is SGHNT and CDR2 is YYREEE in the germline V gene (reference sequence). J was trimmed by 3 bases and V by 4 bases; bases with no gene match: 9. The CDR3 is CASSPGGQGRDYGYTF. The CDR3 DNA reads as TGTGCCAGCAGCCCGGGGGGACAGGGGAGGGACTATGGCTACACCTTC.

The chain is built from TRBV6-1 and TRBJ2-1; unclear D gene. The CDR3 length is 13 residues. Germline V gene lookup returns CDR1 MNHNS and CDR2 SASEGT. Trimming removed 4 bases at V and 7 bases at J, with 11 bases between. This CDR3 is CASSASGENEQFF. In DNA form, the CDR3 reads TGTGCCAGCAGTGCTTCGGGTGAGAATGAGCAGTTCTTC.

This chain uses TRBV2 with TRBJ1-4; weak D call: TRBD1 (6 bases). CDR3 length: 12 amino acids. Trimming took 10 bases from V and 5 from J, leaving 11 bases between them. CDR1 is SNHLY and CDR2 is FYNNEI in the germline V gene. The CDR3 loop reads CATRDINEKLFF. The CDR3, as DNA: TGTGCCACCCGGGACATAAATGAAAAACTGTTTTTT.

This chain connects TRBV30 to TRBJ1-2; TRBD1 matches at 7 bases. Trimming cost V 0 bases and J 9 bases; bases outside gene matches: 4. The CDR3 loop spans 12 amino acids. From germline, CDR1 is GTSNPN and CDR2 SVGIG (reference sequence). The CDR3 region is CAWSVQGPSYTF. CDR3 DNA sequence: TGTGCCTGGAGTGTACAGGGGCCCAGCTACACCTTC.

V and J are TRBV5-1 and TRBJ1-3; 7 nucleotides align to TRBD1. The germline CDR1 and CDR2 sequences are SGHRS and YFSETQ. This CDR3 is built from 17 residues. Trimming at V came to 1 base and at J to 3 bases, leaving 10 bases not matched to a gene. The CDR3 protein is CASSLFARGLGGNTIYF. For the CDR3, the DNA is TGCGCCAGCAGCTTGTTCGCCAGGGGGTTAGGTGGAAACACCATATATTTT.

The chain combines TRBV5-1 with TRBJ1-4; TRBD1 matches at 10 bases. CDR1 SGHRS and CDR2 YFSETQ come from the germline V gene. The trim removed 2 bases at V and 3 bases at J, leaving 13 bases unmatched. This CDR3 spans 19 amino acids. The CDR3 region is CASSLSPPGQGFSNEKLFF. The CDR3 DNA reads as TGCGCCAGCAGCTTATCCCCCCCGGGACAGGGGTTTTCTAATGAAAAACTGTTTTTT. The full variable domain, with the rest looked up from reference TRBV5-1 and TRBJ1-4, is KAGVTQTPRYLIKTRGQQVTLSCSPISGHRSVSWYQQTPGQGLQFLFEYFSETQRNKGNFPGRFSGRQFSNSRSEMNVSTLELGDSALYLCASSLSPPGQGFSNEKLFFGSGTQLSVL.

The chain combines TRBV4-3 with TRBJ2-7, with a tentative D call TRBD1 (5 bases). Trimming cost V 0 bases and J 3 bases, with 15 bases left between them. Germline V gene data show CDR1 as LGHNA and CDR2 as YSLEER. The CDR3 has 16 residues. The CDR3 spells CASSQDPDMRVYEQYF. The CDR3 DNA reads TGCGCCAGCAGCCAAGATCCGGACATGAGAGTCTACGAGCAGTACTTC.

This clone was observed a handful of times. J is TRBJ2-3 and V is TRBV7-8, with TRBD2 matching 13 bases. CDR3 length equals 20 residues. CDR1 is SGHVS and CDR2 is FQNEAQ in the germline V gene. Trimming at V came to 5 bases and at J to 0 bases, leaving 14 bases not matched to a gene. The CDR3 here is CASSHLVGLAGVYSTDTQYF. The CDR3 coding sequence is TGTGCCAGCAGCCATCTCGTCGGACTAGCGGGGGTTTACAGCACAGATACGCAGTATTTT.

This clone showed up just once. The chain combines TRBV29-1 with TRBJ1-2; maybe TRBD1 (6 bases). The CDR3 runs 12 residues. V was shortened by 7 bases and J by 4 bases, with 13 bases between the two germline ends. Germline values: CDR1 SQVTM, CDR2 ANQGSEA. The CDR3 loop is CSGRDRTYGYTF. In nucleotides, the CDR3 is TGCAGCGGGAGAGACAGGACCTATGGCTACACCTTC.